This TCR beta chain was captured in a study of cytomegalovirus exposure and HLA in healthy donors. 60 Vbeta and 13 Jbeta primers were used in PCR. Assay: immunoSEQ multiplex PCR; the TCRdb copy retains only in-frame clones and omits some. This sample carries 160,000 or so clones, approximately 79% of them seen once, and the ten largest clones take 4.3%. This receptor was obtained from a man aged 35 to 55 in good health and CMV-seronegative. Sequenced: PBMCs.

DNA of the CDR3: TGTGCCTGGATTGCGGAGAACTACGAGCAGTACTTC. It codes for CAWIAENYEQYF. This chain joins TRBV30 and TRBJ2-7; D is undetermined. V gave up 4 bases and J gave up 3 bases, with 10 bases separating them. The CDR3 totals 12 residues. CDR1 is GTSNPN and CDR2 is SVGIG in the germline V gene (reference sequence).